These 28 T cell receptor beta chains originate from one sample sequenced in a study of blood T cells in healthy people across ages. A J-beta primer mix and a sample-barcoded 5' primer were used in a second PCR of about 7 to 12 cycles. TCRdb called the 5' RACE reads again in MiXCR, with one record for every CDR3 protein. Of some 1.6 million distinct CDR3 sequences in the sample, 30% to 40% were seen once. The specimen was blood. These receptor sequences come from a woman aged 30 to 39 in good health.

There are a few counts of this clonotype. The chain combines TRBV7-2 with TRBJ1-2, with D possibly TRBD1 on 5 matching bases. Germline CDR1 reads SGHTA; CDR2 reads FQGNSA. The CDR3 loop spans 14 amino acids. V was trimmed by 5 bases and J by 6 bases, leaving 16 bases between them. The CDR3 DNA follows: TGTGCCAGCAGCCCAATGACAGCCGATCATGGCTACACCTTC. Encoded protein: CASSPMTADHGYTF.

The chain joins TRBV4-1 to TRBJ1-1; 9 bases line up with TRBD1. The V and J ends lost 2 bases and 5 bases, in that order; junction bases with no gene match: 3. There are 14 residues in the CDR3. Germline loops: CDR1 MGHRA, CDR2 YSYEKL. The CDR3 sequence: CASSQPDRGTEAFF. CDR3 DNA sequence: TGCGCCAGCAGCCAACCGGACAGGGGAACTGAAGCTTTCTTT.

A few counts support this clonotype. The chain employs TRBV30 and TRBJ2-1; no firm D call. V lost 0 bases to trimming and J lost 5 bases, with 2 bases between them. CDR3 length: 11 amino acids. Per germline, CDR1 GTSNPN and CDR2 SVGIG (reference sequence). CDR3: CAWSVHNEQFF. DNA for the CDR3: TGTGCCTGGAGTGTGCACAATGAGCAGTTCTTC. The whole variable domain, filled in from reference TRBV30 and TRBJ2-1, reads SQTIHQWPATLVQPVGSPLSLECTVEGTSNPNLYWYRQAAGRGLQLLFYSVGIGQISSEVPQNLSASRPQDRQFILSSKKLLLSDSGFYLCAWSVHNEQFFGPGTRLTVL.

This clonotype was recorded a few times. V is TRBV12-3 or TRBV12-4 and J is TRBJ2-7; TRBD2 matches 8 bases. V dropped 6 bases and J dropped 3; count of bases not matched to a gene: 7. The CDR3 length is 14 residues. The chain's CDR3 is CASRPYGTSYEQYF. CDR3 DNA: TGTGCCAGCAGGCCGTACGGGACTAGCTACGAGCAGTACTTC.

The rearrangement uses TRBV4-1 and TRBJ1-5; D gene ambiguous. Trimming removed 0 bases at V and 3 bases at J, with 15 bases between. There are 17 residues in the CDR3. CDR1 is MGHRA and CDR2 is YSYEKL in the germline V gene. The CDR3 DNA reads as TGCGCCAGCAGCCAAGATAACGGTAGGCTCCTCAATCAGCCCCAGCATTTT. This sequence encodes CASSQDNGRLLNQPQHF.

V usage is TRBV11-2 and J usage is TRBJ2-1; possibly TRBD1 or TRBD2 for D (6 bases each). Germline loops: CDR1 SGHAT, CDR2 FQNNGV. Deletions cut 5 bases from V and 9 bases from J, with 20 bases between. The CDR3 extends over 15 amino acids. The CDR3 coding sequence is TGTGCCAGCAGCACTTCTAGCGCTCGACAGGCTGAGCAGTTCTTC. Translation: CASSTSSARQAEQFF.

The table lists this clonotype with a few counts. The J gene is TRBJ2-1, the V gene TRBV6-2 or TRBV6-3, with 7 bases matching TRBD1. J was trimmed by 6 bases and V by 5 bases; bases with no gene match: 10. This CDR3 region has 15 residues. The germline V gene has CDR1 MNHEY and CDR2 SVGEGT. CDR3 sequence: CASSTTGPGVNEQFF. The CDR3 DNA sequence: TGTGCCAGCAGTACGACAGGGCCCGGGGTCAATGAGCAGTTCTTC.

This clonotype came up a few times. The J gene is TRBJ2-7, the V gene TRBV6-1, with 9 bases matching TRBD2. The CDR3 is 16 amino acids. CDR1 is MNHNS and CDR2 is SASEGT in the germline V gene. The ends lost 3 bases at V and 5 bases at J; junction bases unmatched: 11. CDR3 amino acids: CASSDVRGAGGHEQYF. The DNA of the CDR3 is TGTGCCAGCAGTGATGTGCGGGGAGCGGGGGGCCACGAGCAGTACTTC.

This clonotype was recorded a few times. The chain uses TRBV5-1 and TRBJ2-3; a possible D gene is TRBD2 (6 bases). This CDR3 contains 17 residues. Germline V gives CDR1 SGHRS, CDR2 YFSETQ. The V end was cut by 3 bases, the J end by 1 base, with 18 bases between. The CDR3 here is CASSSDLGGKGTDTQYF. The CDR3 DNA follows: TGCGCCAGCAGCTCCGATCTCGGGGGTAAAGGCACAGATACGCAGTATTTT.

The rearrangement joins TRBV16 to TRBJ1-2, with 7 bases aligning to TRBD1. The CDR3 length is 15 residues. Trimming at V came to 0 bases and at J to 2 bases, leaving 3 bases not matched to a gene. CDR1 and CDR2 (germline): KGHSY, FQNENV. DNA for the CDR3: TGTGCCAGCAGCCAATCGGCGGGACAGAACTATGGCTACACCTTC. Translation: CASSQSAGQNYGYTF.

The chain joins TRBV20-1 to TRBJ2-7, with TRBD2 matching over 9 bases. The ends lost 4 bases at V and 4 bases at J; junction bases unmatched: 11. The germline V gene has CDR1 DFQATT and CDR2 SNEGSKA (reference sequence). The CDR3 is 15 residues long. The CDR3 coding sequence is TGCAGTGCTAAAAATAGCGGGAGCGGTCGGTACGAGCAGTACTTC. Its protein is CSAKNSGSGRYEQYF.

This clonotype was counted between two and nine times. This sequence joins TRBV20-1 and TRBJ2-1, with unresolved D. V lost 5 bases and J 2 bases, leaving 10 bases between the germline ends. CDR1 and CDR2 (germline): DFQATT, SNEGSKA (reference sequence). The CDR3 loop spans 13 amino acids. CDR3 DNA: TGCAGTGCTCGAAGCTCCCCCTACAATGAGCAGTTCTTC. Encoded protein: CSARSSPYNEQFF.

V and J are TRBV7-9 and TRBJ2-5; 11 nucleotides match TRBD2. The CDR3 sequence is 17 residues long. J was trimmed by 1 base and V by 6 bases; bases with no gene match: 10. Germline loops: CDR1 SEHNR, CDR2 FQNEAQ (reference sequence). The CDR3 DNA reads as TGTGCCAGCAGGCGGACTAGCGGGTGGGGGGTCCAAGAGACCCAGTACTTC. This encodes CASRRTSGWGVQETQYF.

This clonotype was counted a few times. The genes are TRBV5-1 and TRBJ2-7, with a weak D call TRBD2 (6 bases). The V and J ends lost 0 bases and 3 bases respectively, with 22 bases between them. Per the germline V gene, CDR1 is SGHRS and CDR2 is YFSETQ. This CDR3 comprises 18 residues. The CDR3 here is CASSLGFASSEFHYEQYF. The DNA of the CDR3 is TGCGCCAGCAGCTTGGGGTTCGCGTCTAGCGAGTTCCACTACGAGCAGTACTTC.

Regarding this clonotype: At one of its ends the junction is not consistent with the germline gene, which may arise from a read error. The chain's CDR3 is CAGSMVLSSYNEQFF. The CDR3 DNA sequence: TGTGCCGGCAGTATGGTCCTTAGCTCCTACAATGAGCAGTTCTTC. The V gene is TRBV27, the J gene TRBJ2-1; D is uncertain. CDR3 length: 15 residues. CDR1 and CDR2 (germline): MNHEY, SMNVEV (reference sequence).

This clonotype was seen only a few times. The chain recombines TRBV3-1 with TRBJ2-5; D call uncertain. The ends were cut back, 4 bases at V and 0 bases at J, with 12 bases in the middle. The germline V gene encodes CDR1 LGHDT and CDR2 YNNKEL (reference sequence). The CDR3 has 15 residues. The CDR3 is CASSPSIGYQETQYF. CDR3 nucleotide sequence: TGTGCCAGCAGCCCATCGATCGGGTACCAAGAGACCCAGTACTTC.

This clonotype was detected a few times. This sequence joins TRBV20-1 and TRBJ1-2, with 7 bases fitting TRBD1. Per the germline V gene, CDR1 is DFQATT and CDR2 is SNEGSKA (reference sequence). There are 15 residues in the CDR3. The ends lost 2 bases at V and 3 bases at J; junction bases unmatched: 9. CDR3 protein: CSARTTGPRYYGYTF. CDR3 sequence (DNA): TGCAGTGCTAGAACGACAGGGCCGAGGTACTATGGCTACACCTTC.

The chain couples TRBV24-1 to TRBJ1-5; D gene unclear. The CDR3 sequence is 13 residues long. The V gene's germline CDR1 is KGHDR and CDR2 SFDVKD. V shed 4 bases and J shed 0 bases, with 3 bases lying between them. CDR3 nucleotide sequence: TGTGCCACCAGTGAATTTAGCAATCAGCCCCAGCATTTT. Its protein product is CATSEFSNQPQHF.

As regards this clonotype: The junction departs from the called germline gene at one end, perhaps through a read error. This chain links TRBV12-3 or TRBV12-4 with TRBJ2-3, with D maybe TRBD2 (5 bases). This CDR3 is built from 14 residues. In nucleotides, the CDR3 is TGTGCCAGCAGGTCACTAGTTAGCACAGATATGCAGTATTTT. This gives the protein CASRSLVSTDMQYF.

Note on this clonotype: One junction end does not reproduce the germline sequence, and a read error may be involved. V usage is TRBV15 and J usage is TRBJ1-2; the D gene is possibly TRBD1 (5 bases). Per the germline V gene, CDR1 is LNHNV and CDR2 is YYDKDF (reference sequence). The CDR3 has 13 residues. The CDR3 sequence is CTTSSGPGTGYTF. The CDR3 coding sequence is TGTACCACCAGCAGTGGACCAGGGACTGGCTACACCTTC.

V is TRBV21-1 and J is TRBJ1-2. TRBV21-1 is described as a pseudogene. The CDR3 spans 9 residues. CDR3 coding DNA: TGTGCCAGCAGCAGTGGCTACACCTTC. Residues: CASSSGYTF.

This clonotype was seen more than once but under ten times. The CDR3 region is CASRRGSVTMNTEAFF. The CDR3 DNA follows: TGTGCCAGCAGGAGAGGTTCAGTAACGATGAACACTGAAGCTTTCTTT. The J gene is TRBJ1-1, the V gene TRBV3-1; D is undetermined. CDR1 is LGHDT, CDR2 YNNKEL, per germline (reference sequence). Trimming took off 6 bases at V and 0 bases at J, with 17 bases between the two ends. The CDR3 has 16 residues. Filled out from reference TRBV3-1 and TRBJ1-1, the complete variable domain reads DTAVSQTPKYLVTQMGNDKSIKCEQNLGHDTMYWYKQDSKKFLKIMFSYNNKELIINETVPNRFSPKSPDKAHLNLHINSLELGDSAVYFCASRRGSVTMNTEAFFGQGTRLTVV.

A word on this clonotype: The junction shows a germline mismatch at one end, possibly a read error. V is TRBV27 and J is TRBJ1-2; the match to TRBD1 covers 7 bases. This CDR3 contains 12 residues. Germline-derived CDR1 and CDR2 are MNHEY and SMNVEV (reference sequence). CDR3 nucleotides: TGTGCCAGCAGTTCGACAGGGTATGACTACACCTTC. Translated: CASSSTGYDYTF.

Details on this clonotype: One end of the junction varies from germline; a read error may be responsible. J is TRBJ2-3 and V is TRBV20-1; D call uncertain. CDR3 length equals 12 residues. Per germline, CDR1 DFQATT and CDR2 SNEGSKA (reference sequence). The chain's CDR3 is CSALRATDTQYF. The CDR3 DNA is TGCAGTGCTCTACGGGCCACAGACACGCAGTATTTT.

The gene calls are TRBV20-1 and TRBJ2-4, with 7 nucleotides matching TRBD1. The end of the DNA is better explained by TRBJ2-5, so the J call may be wrong. Per germline, CDR1 DFQATT and CDR2 SNEGSKA (reference sequence). CDR3 length: 16 amino acids. The CDR3 nucleotides read TGCAGTGCTAGAGATCGACAGGGTGAGATGGGAGAGACCCAGTACTTC. As protein: CSARDRQGEMGETQYF.

Notes on this clonotype: The germline gene is not matched at one end of the junction; a read error may be the cause. The CDR3 loop is CAISLSGTGINYGYIF. The CDR3 DNA is TGTGCCATCAGCCTCTCCGGGACAGGGATTAACTATGGCTACATCTTC. V is TRBV10-3 and J is TRBJ1-2, with 9 bases that match TRBD1. This CDR3 is 16 amino acids long. Germline V gene lookup returns CDR1 ENHRY and CDR2 SYGVKD.

This clonotype was seen a few times. The gene calls are TRBV10-3 and TRBJ1-2, with 9 bases fitting TRBD1. The V segment lost 4 bases and the J segment 7 bases; nucleotides outside the gene matches: 7. Germline-derived CDR1 and CDR2 are ENHRY and SYGVKD. The length of the CDR3 is 14 residues. CDR3: CAISGPGTGIGYTF. DNA of the CDR3: TGTGCCATCAGTGGGCCCGGGACAGGGATTGGCTACACCTTC.

The chain links TRBV5-1 to TRBJ2-1, with 8 bases fitting TRBD1. Germline-derived CDR1 and CDR2 are SGHRS and YFSETQ. The CDR3 runs 15 residues. After removal of 4 bases from V and 8 bases from J, the junction contained 11 bases not matched to a gene. CDR3 in DNA: TGCGCCAGCAGCGCCGGGACAGGCGTTTTTGATGAGCAGTTCTTC. It specifies CASSAGTGVFDEQFF.